This T cell receptor beta chain was observed in a study of long-term antiretroviral therapy in people with HIV. Germline CDR1 is SGHKS and CDR2 is YYEKEE (reference sequence). CDR3 length equals 16 residues. Unmatched junction bases numbered 14, after V lost 4 bases and J lost 7 bases. Version v3.0 of the immunoSEQ assay ran at survey level. Clones were read by immunoSEQ multiplex PCR, and TCRdb kept only the in-frame ones, dropping some. The sample consists of around 16,000 clones, 78% of them appearing once. The source was unsorted PBMCs, collected just over 3.1 years after starting antiretroviral therapy. The V call is TRBV5-5, the J call TRBJ2-1, with TRBD2 matching 7 bases. This clonotype originated in a woman aged 40 to 49 with HIV. CDR3 nucleotide sequence: TGTGCCAGCAGCGCAGACTACACGGCCGGGGGGAATGAGCAGTTCTTC. As protein: CASSADYTAGGNEQFF.